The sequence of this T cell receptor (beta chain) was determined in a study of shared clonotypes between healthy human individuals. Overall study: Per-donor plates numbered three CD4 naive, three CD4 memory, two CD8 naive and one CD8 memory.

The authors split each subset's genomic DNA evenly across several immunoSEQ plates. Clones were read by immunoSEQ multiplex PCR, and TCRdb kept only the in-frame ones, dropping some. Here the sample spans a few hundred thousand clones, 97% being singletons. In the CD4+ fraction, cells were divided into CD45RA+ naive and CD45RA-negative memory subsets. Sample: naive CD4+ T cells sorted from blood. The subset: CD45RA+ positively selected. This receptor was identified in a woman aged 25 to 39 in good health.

This CDR3 is CASSNPGSGANVLTF. The CDR3 DNA reads as TGTGCCAGCAGTAATCCAGGGTCTGGGGCCAACGTCCTGACTTTC. The chain links TRBV28 to TRBJ2-6, with D possibly being TRBD1 (5 bases). Trimming shortened V by 5 bases and J by 1 base, and 9 bases separated the two germline ends. This CDR3 has 15 amino acids. Looked up from germline, CDR1 is MDHEN and CDR2 is SYDVKM.